The present T cell receptor beta chain was sequenced within a study of control samples from healthy donors and cancer patients. Germline trimming cut 3 bases from V and 0 bases from J; bases unmatched to any gene: 9. Germline V lookup: CDR1 SGHRS, CDR2 YFSETQ. This CDR3 has 18 residues. Libraries were prepared by immunoSEQ multiplex PCR; TCRdb keeps only in-frame clonotypes and omits some of them. The repertoire includes under 150,000 clones, 80% to 90% of them detected once, and about 1% sits in the top ten. The TCR was taken from a woman aged 50 to 65 with colorectal cancer. Material for sequencing was PBMCs. The rearrangement links TRBV5-1 to TRBJ2-6, with 7 positions matching TRBD2. In DNA form, the CDR3 reads TGCGCCAGCAGCTCCCCTAGCGGAAGACTCTCTGGGGCCAACGTCCTGACTTTC. Translating gives CASSSPSGRLSGANVLTF.